The 17 T cell receptor beta chains reported below all come from one sample, sequenced in a study of blood T cell repertoires in COVID-19. TCRdb's copy holds only in-frame clones and misses some; the assay was immunoSEQ multiplex PCR. This table has 300,000 to 350,000 clones, 88% appearing once. The sequenced material came from PBMCs or T cells enriched from blood (not recorded which). The source is a woman younger than 45 who had been exposed to COVID-19.

The chain is built from TRBV19 and TRBJ2-3; maybe TRBD2 (7 bases). The germline V gene has CDR1 LNHDA and CDR2 SQIVND (reference sequence). This CDR3 has 15 residues. V lost 10 bases to trimming and J lost 2 bases, with 19 bases between them. The CDR3 here is CATKRVAGATDTQYF. CDR3 DNA sequence: TGTGCCACCAAGAGGGTGGCGGGGGCCACAGATACGCAGTATTTT.

The chain has TRBV27 and TRBJ1-5; possibly TRBD1 for D (5 bases). Germline loops: CDR1 MNHEY, CDR2 SMNVEV (reference sequence). This CDR3 is built from 14 residues. With 5 bases removed from V and 4 bases from J, the gap between germline ends came to 12 bases. CDR3 sequence reads: CASSQGTVNQPQHF. CDR3 sequence (DNA): TGTGCCAGCAGTCAGGGCACGGTAAATCAGCCCCAGCATTTT.

The J gene is TRBJ2-3, the V gene TRBV3-1 (or the pseudogene TRBV3-2); tentative D call: TRBD2 (6 bases). Germline V gene data show CDR1 as LGHDT and CDR2 as YNNKEL (reference sequence). The V and J ends lost 8 bases and 2 bases respectively, with 14 bases between them. The CDR3 has 14 residues. The CDR3 here is CASEISGSTDTQYF. The CDR3, as DNA: TGTGCCAGCGAGATTAGCGGTTCCACAGATACGCAGTATTTT.

The gene calls are TRBV19 and TRBJ2-1, with 10 bases fitting TRBD1. The junction had 4 bases not matched to a gene; V was cut back by 5 bases and J by 6 bases. This CDR3 has 14 residues. The germline V gene has CDR1 LNHDA and CDR2 SQIVND (reference sequence). CDR3 residues: CASSPGTGANEQFF. DNA for the CDR3: TGTGCCAGTAGTCCCGGGACAGGGGCCAATGAGCAGTTCTTC.

The chain links TRBV24-1 to TRBJ1-5, with a possible D match to TRBD1 (5 bases). Trimming took off 2 bases at V and 2 bases at J, with 12 bases between the two ends. The CDR3 runs to 16 residues. The germline V gene has CDR1 KGHDR and CDR2 SFDVKD. The chain's CDR3 is CATSDSQGSGNQPQHF. In DNA form, the CDR3 reads TGTGCCACCAGTGATTCCCAGGGAAGCGGCAATCAGCCCCAGCATTTT.

The J gene is TRBJ2-5, the V gene TRBV3-1 (or the pseudogene TRBV3-2); TRBD1 agrees at 8 bases. CDR1 and CDR2 from the germline V gene are LGHDT and YNNKEL (reference sequence). The J segment lost 5 bases and the V segment lost 2 bases, leaving 4 bases of the junction unmatched. The CDR3 runs to 14 residues. The CDR3 DNA sequence: TGTGCCAGCAGCCAATCAGGGGGCAGGGAGACCCAGTACTTC. It encodes CASSQSGGRETQYF.

Worth noting for this clone: The same CDR3 can be traced to other DNA sequences in this sample. J is TRBJ1-2 and V is TRBV28, with D maybe TRBD1 (6 bases). V was cut by 3 bases and J by 1 base, with 6 bases left in between. This CDR3 has 13 residues. CDR1 MDHEN and CDR2 SYDVKM come from the germline V gene. The CDR3 DNA reads as TGTGCCAGCAGTTTGGACAGTAACTATGGCTACACCTTC. As protein: CASSLDSNYGYTF.

The rearrangement uses TRBV9 and TRBJ2-5, with D possibly TRBD2 on 6 matching bases. The CDR3 totals 12 residues. V was pared by 3 bases and J by 9 bases, with 12 bases between. Per the germline V gene, CDR1 is SGDLS and CDR2 is YYNGEE. CDR3 residues: CASSDRRGPQYF. The CDR3 DNA sequence: TGTGCCAGCAGCGACCGGAGGGGCCCCCAGTACTTC.

V gene TRBV5-4 combines with J gene TRBJ1-1; 7 bases map to TRBD1. CDR1 and CDR2 from the germline V gene are SGHNT and YYREEE (reference sequence). Trimming removed 0 bases from V and 6 bases from J; junction bases left unmatched: 8. The CDR3 sequence is 15 residues long. CDR3 nucleotide sequence: TGTGCCAGCAGCTTGGAGGTCAGGGGGTTAGCTGAAGCTTTCTTT. Its translation is CASSLEVRGLAEAFF.

V and J are TRBV5-1 and TRBJ2-7, with 10 bases aligning to TRBD2. J was trimmed by 2 bases and V by 4 bases; bases with no gene match: 18. The length of the CDR3 is 19 residues. CDR1 and CDR2 (germline): SGHRS, YFSETQ. The CDR3 region has the DNA TGCGCCAGCAGCCAAGGGTTGAGGCTAGCGGGAGTCGGCCCCTACGAGCAGTACTTC. Its protein is CASSQGLRLAGVGPYEQYF.

This clone was found once. The V call is TRBV27, the J call TRBJ2-7; perhaps TRBD2 as D (5 bases). The germline V gene has CDR1 MNHEY and CDR2 SMNVEV (reference sequence). CDR3 length: 14 residues. V shed 5 bases and J shed 2 bases, with 13 bases lying between them. CDR3 region: CASSPWGVTYEQYF. The CDR3 bases are TGTGCCAGCAGTCCCTGGGGAGTTACCTACGAGCAGTACTTC.

The chain recombines TRBV28 with TRBJ2-5; 9 bases are shared with TRBD2. J lost 1 base, V lost 3 bases, and 6 bases had no gene match. Germline values: CDR1 MDHEN, CDR2 SYDVKM. The CDR3 is 16 amino acids. DNA for the CDR3: TGTGCCAGCAGTTTCAACCCTAGCGGGGTCCAAGAGACCCAGTACTTC. Its protein product is CASSFNPSGVQETQYF.

This clone was counted once. This chain joins TRBV28 and TRBJ2-7; weak D call: TRBD1 (6 bases). The CDR3 is 12 residues long. V lost 7 bases to trimming and J lost 0 bases, with 7 bases between them. Germline-derived CDR1 and CDR2 are MDHEN and SYDVKM. CDR3 DNA sequence: TGTGCCAGCACAGGGGCCTCCTACGAGCAGTACTTC. Its protein product is CASTGASYEQYF.

This clone has a handful of counts. The CDR3 region is CASSPAPGDRVGGYTF. The CDR3 DNA reads TGCGCCAGCAGTCCTGCCCCCGGGGACAGGGTCGGCGGCTACACCTTC. This chain connects TRBV4-1 to TRBJ1-2; TRBD1 agrees at 9 bases. Germline lookup yields CDR1 MGHRA and CDR2 YSYEKL. The CDR3 is 16 residues long. V dropped 6 bases and J dropped 8; count of bases not matched to a gene: 16.

The chain joins TRBV5-1 to TRBJ2-7; a weak D match, TRBD1 (5 bases). Trimming cost V 0 bases and J 3 bases, with 22 bases left between them. Per the germline V gene, CDR1 is SGHRS and CDR2 is YFSETQ. The CDR3 spans 18 residues. The CDR3 sequence: CASSLAIKITQGVYEQYF. CDR3 bases: TGCGCCAGCAGCTTGGCCATTAAAATTACCCAGGGTGTCTACGAGCAGTACTTC.

J is TRBJ1-6 and V is TRBV18; D is possibly TRBD1 (6 bases). This CDR3 is built from 18 residues. Trimming pared 5 bases from V and 0 bases from J, leaving 17 bases between. Germline CDR1 is KGHSH and CDR2 is LQKENI. The CDR3 sequence: CASSADSLPSSYNSPLHF. In nucleotides, the CDR3 is TGTGCCAGCTCAGCGGACAGTTTGCCCAGCTCCTATAATTCACCCCTCCACTTT.

The chain has TRBV9 and TRBJ1-2; TRBD1 might be the D (5 bases). Germline-derived CDR1 and CDR2 are SGDLS and YYNGEE. CDR3 length: 14 residues. V lost 4 bases and J 2 bases, leaving 12 bases between the germline ends. The CDR3 loop reads CASSPKDSNYGYTF. Written as DNA, the CDR3 is TGTGCCAGCAGCCCTAAAGACAGCAACTATGGCTACACCTTC.